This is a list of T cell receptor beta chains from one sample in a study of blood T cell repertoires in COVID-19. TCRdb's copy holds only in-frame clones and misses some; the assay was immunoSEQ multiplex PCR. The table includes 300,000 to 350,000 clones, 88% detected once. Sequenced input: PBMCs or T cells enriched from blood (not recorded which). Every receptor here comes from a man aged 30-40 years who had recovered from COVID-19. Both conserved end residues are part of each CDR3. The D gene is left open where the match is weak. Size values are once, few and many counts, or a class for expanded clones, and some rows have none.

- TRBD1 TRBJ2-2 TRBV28 CASSNVPGTGKSTGELFF TGTGCCAGCAGTAATGTACCCGGGACAGGGAAAAGTACCGGGGAGCTGTTTTTT
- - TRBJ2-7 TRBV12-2 CASRLAGLAGANYEQYF TGTGCAAGTCGCTTAGCCGGACTAGCGGGAGCAAACTACGAGCAGTACTTC
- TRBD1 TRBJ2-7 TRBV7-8 CASSSDRGSSYEQYF TGTGCCAGCAGCTCAGACAGGGGGTCCTCCTACGAGCAGTACTTC
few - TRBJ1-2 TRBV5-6 CASSLPGQYTF TGTGCCAGCAGCTTGCCAGGACAGTACACCTTC
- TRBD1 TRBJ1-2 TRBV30 CAWGLGTGDGYTF TGTGCCTGGGGGCTTGGGACAGGGGATGGCTACACCTTC
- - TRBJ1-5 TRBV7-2 CASSLVGGENQPQHF TGTGCCAGCAGCTTAGTCGGGGGAGAGAACCAGCCCCAGCATTTT
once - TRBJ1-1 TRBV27 CASSFSPGGEDTEAFF TGTGCCAGCAGTTTCAGCCCGGGGGGGGAGGACACTGAAGCTTTCTTT
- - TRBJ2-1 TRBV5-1 CASSTHRRNEQFF TGCGCCAGCAGCACACACAGACGCAATGAGCAGTTCTTC
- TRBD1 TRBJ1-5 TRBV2 CASSAWTGGRQPQHF TGTGCCAGCAGTGCGTGGACAGGGGGCAGACAGCCCCAGCATTTT
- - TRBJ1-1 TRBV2 CASSELGGLPGTEAFF TGTGCCAGCAGTGAATTGGGGGGATTACCGGGCACTGAAGCTTTCTTT
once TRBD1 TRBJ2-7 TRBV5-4 CASSGTGRFDEQYF TGTGCCAGCAGTGGGACAGGGCGCTTTGACGAGCAGTACTTC
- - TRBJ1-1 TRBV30 CAWRGHGRAEAFF TGTGCCTGGAGGGGACATGGGCGAGCTGAAGCTTTCTTT
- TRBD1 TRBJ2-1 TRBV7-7 CASSVGTGGRNEQFF TGTGCCAGCAGCGTAGGGACAGGGGGCCGGAATGAGCAGTTCTTC